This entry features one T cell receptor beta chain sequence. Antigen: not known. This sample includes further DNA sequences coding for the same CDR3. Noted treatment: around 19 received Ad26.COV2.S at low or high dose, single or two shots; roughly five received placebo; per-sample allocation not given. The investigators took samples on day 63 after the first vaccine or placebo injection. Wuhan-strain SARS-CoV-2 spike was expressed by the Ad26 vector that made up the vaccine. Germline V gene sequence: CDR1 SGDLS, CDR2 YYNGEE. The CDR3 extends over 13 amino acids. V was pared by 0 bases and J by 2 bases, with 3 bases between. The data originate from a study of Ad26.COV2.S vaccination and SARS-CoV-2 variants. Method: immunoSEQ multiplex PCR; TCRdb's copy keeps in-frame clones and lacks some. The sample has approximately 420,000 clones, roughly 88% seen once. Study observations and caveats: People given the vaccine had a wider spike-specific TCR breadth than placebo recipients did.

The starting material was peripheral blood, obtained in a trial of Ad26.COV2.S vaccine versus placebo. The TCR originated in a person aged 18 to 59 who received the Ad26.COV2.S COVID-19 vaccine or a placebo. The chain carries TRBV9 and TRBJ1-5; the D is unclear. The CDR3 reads CASSVDGNQPQHF. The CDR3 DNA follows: TGTGCCAGCAGCGTAGACGGCAATCAGCCCCAGCATTTT.